This is a list of T cell receptor beta chains from one sample in a study of memory CD4+ T cells and cytomegalovirus serostatus. Measured with immunoSEQ multiplex PCR; TCRdb has only the in-frame clones, and not every one. The data hold 70,000 to 90,000 clones, with under 80% observed a single time. The sample consisted of memory CD4+ T cells from blood. The receptors stem from an adult in good health and CMV-seropositive. Each CDR3 is given with its conserved first and last residue. A D gene is named only where the DNA matches it firmly. The listing skips clone size in some rows; elsewhere it reads once, few, many or a size class.

D gene,V gene,J gene,clone size,CDR3 DNA,CDR3 protein
TRBD1,TRBV28,TRBJ1-4,-,TGTGCCAGCAGTCCAGGGGGAGAAAAACTGTTTTTT,CASSPGGEKLFF
TRBD2,TRBV14,TRBJ2-7,-,TGTGCCAGCAGCCGAAGAACTAGCGGGGCCTACGAGCAGTACTTC,CASSRRTSGAYEQYF
-,TRBV11-3,TRBJ2-7,-,TGTGCCAGCAGCCCTTCGACAGTGGGCGAGCAGTACTTC,CASSPSTVGEQYF
-,TRBV28,TRBJ2-7,-,TGTGCCAGCAGTTTGATGGGACGGCCCAGTGTGGGTTACTTC,CASSLMGRPSVGYF
-,TRBV19,TRBJ1-1,-,TGTGCCAGTAGTATAGCAGGGTCGTTTTCTAAGGACACTGAAGCTTTCTTT,CASSIAGSFSKDTEAFF
-,TRBV19,TRBJ2-1,-,TGTGCCAGTAGTATTTCCTCCTACAATGAGCAGTTCTTC,CASSISSYNEQFF
TRBD2,TRBV2,TRBJ2-5,-,TGTGCCAGCAGTGAACGGCCGGCTAGCGGAGCGGAGACCCAGTACTTC,CASSERPASGAETQYF
-,TRBV7-9,TRBJ1-1,-,TGTGCCAGCAGCCTCCTCCTTGAGGGGGTAGGAGCTTTCTTT,CASSLLLEGVGAFF
-,TRBV4-1,TRBJ2-5,-,TGCGCCAGCAGCCAGCAGGGGAGGGAGACCCAGTACTTC,CASSQQGRETQYF
-,TRBV30,TRBJ2-2,-,TGTGCCTGGAGTGTATCCAGGGCGACGGGCACCGGGGAGCTGTTTTTT,CAWSVSRATGTGELFF
-,TRBV7-8,TRBJ2-2,-,TGTGCCAGCAGCTTAGTTTCTACCCCAAACGGGGAGCTGTTTTTT,CASSLVSTPNGELFF
-,TRBV10-1,TRBJ2-5,-,TGCGCCAGCAGCGCTAACAGGGAGACGAAGACCCAGTACTTC,CASSANRETKTQYF
-,TRBV4-1,TRBJ2-2,-,TGCGCCAGCAGCCAGGGCCCGACAATCAACACCGGGGAGCTGTTTTTT,CASSQGPTINTGELFF
-,TRBV5-1,TRBJ2-1,-,TGCGCCAGCAGCTTGACGGTCTACAATGAGCAGTTCTTC,CASSLTVYNEQFF
TRBD1,TRBV10-1,TRBJ2-5,-,TGCGCCAGCAGCCTACAGGGGGGAGAGACCCAGTACTTC,CASSLQGGETQYF
TRBD1,TRBV7-2,TRBJ2-5,-,TGTGCCAGCAGCTCTCAGGGGGCGGGTCCTGTGCAAGAGACCCAGTACTTC,CASSSQGAGPVQETQYF
TRBD1,TRBV7-2,TRBJ2-3,-,TGTGCCAGCAGAACAGGGGGCACAGATACGCAGTATTTT,CASRTGGTDTQYF
-,TRBV2,TRBJ2-5,-,TGTGCCAGCAGCGGGCCGGAGCCTTGGACCCAGTACTTC,CASSGPEPWTQYF
TRBD1,TRBV7-9,TRBJ2-1,-,TGTGCCAGCAGCATCAGAGGGGGCAAGCCCTCGAACTACAATGAGCAGTTCTTC,CASSIRGGKPSNYNEQFF
TRBD2,TRBV5-1,TRBJ2-1,-,TGCGCCAGCAACGAGCGGGGTCTCTATGAGCAGTTCTTC,CASNERGLYEQFF
-,TRBV11-3,TRBJ2-1,-,TGTGCCAGCAGCAGAAGAGGGACCGGCGACAATGAGCAGTTCTTC,CASSRRGTGDNEQFF
-,TRBV30,TRBJ1-1,few,TGTGCCTGGAGTGGGGGGAGGGTCCGCACTGAAGCTTTCTTT,CAWSGGRVRTEAFF
-,TRBV18,TRBJ1-2,-,TGTGCCAGCTCACCGGTGTGGGGACGGGGCGCGGAAGGCTACACCTTC,CASSPVWGRGAEGYTF